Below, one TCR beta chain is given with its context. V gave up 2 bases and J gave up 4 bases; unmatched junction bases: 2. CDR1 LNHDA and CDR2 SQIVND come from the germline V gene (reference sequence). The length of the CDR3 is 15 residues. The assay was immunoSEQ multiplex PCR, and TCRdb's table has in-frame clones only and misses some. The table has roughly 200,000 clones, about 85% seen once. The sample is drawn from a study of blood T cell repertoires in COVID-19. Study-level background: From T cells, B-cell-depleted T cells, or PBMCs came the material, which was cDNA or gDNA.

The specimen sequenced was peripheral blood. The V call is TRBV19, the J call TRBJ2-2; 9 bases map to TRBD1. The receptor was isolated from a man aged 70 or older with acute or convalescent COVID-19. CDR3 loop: CASSINRGRTGELFF. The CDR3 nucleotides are TGTGCCAGTAGTATAAACAGGGGGCGCACCGGGGAGCTGTTTTTT.